The 15 T cell receptor beta chains given below trace back to one sample, sequenced in a study of blood T cell repertoires in COVID-19. Data came from immunoSEQ multiplex PCR; TCRdb stores just in-frame clones and leaves some out. This sample carries 86,000 or so clones, 75% to 95% of them seen once, and the ten largest clones take 1.9%. Sequenced material: peripheral blood. The receptors derive from a woman aged 45-59 years in a cohort sampled during active COVID-19.

This sequence joins TRBV7-9 and TRBJ2-7, with D hard to call. V was trimmed by 3 bases and J by 1 base, leaving 4 bases between them. The CDR3 totals 12 residues. Germline V CDR1 and CDR2: SEHNR, FQNEAQ (reference sequence). The CDR3 protein is CASSFGSYEQYF. The CDR3 nucleotides read TGTGCCAGCAGCTTCGGGTCCTACGAGCAGTACTTC. Complete variable domain (other parts from reference TRBV7-9 and TRBJ2-7): DTGVSQNPRHKITKRGQNVTFRCDPISEHNRLYWYRQTLGQGPEFLTYFQNEAQLEKSRLLSDRFSAERPKGSFSTLEIQRTEQGDSAMYLCASSFGSYEQYFGPGTRLTVT.

The V call is TRBV25-1, the J call TRBJ1-5; TRBD1 matches 7 bases. The germline V gene has CDR1 MGHDK and CDR2 SYGVNS. The CDR3 contains 16 residues. Trimming removed 4 bases from V and 2 bases from J; junction bases left unmatched: 8. CDR3: CASSAAGGSGNQPQHF. CDR3 in DNA: TGTGCCAGCAGTGCGGCAGGGGGGTCGGGCAATCAGCCCCAGCATTTT.

The V and J genes are TRBV19 and TRBJ1-5; no clear D. V lost 5 bases to trimming and J lost 4 bases, with 6 bases between them. The CDR3 has 12 residues. Per the germline V gene, CDR1 is LNHDA and CDR2 is SQIVND (reference sequence). CDR3 loop: CASSFPNQPQHF. The DNA for the CDR3 is TGTGCCAGTAGTTTCCCTAATCAGCCCCAGCATTTT. Together with reference TRBV19 and TRBJ1-5, the CDR3 gives the full variable domain: DGGITQSPKYLFRKEGQNVTLSCEQNLNHDAMYWYRQDPGQGLRLIYYSQIVNDFQKGDIAEGYSVSREKKESFPLTVTSAQKNPTAFYLCASSFPNQPQHFGDGTRLSIL.

CDR3 protein: CASSLEGRSNQPQHF. The CDR3 DNA follows: TGCGCCAGCAGCTTGGAAGGGAGAAGCAATCAGCCCCAGCATTTT. This chain uses TRBV5-1 with TRBJ1-5; D is unclear. This CDR3 contains 15 residues. CDR1 SGHRS and CDR2 YFSETQ come from the germline V gene. Deletions cut 0 bases from V and 1 base from J, with 8 bases between.

DNA for the CDR3: TGTGCCAGTAGTAGGACTAGCGGGAACACCGGGGAGCTGTTTTTT. Its protein is CASSRTSGNTGELFF. The chain recombines TRBV19 with TRBJ2-2; TRBD2 agrees at 10 bases. The CDR3 extends over 15 amino acids. Germline V CDR1 and CDR2: LNHDA, SQIVND (reference sequence). Trimming took 4 bases from V and 1 from J; bases not matched to a gene: 0.

The CDR3 DNA reads as TGTGCCAGCAGTTTAATGGGGGCCGGCAATCAGCCCCAGCATTTT. Its translation: CASSLMGAGNQPQHF. The V call is TRBV28, the J call TRBJ1-5; tentative D call: TRBD1 (6 bases). The V and J ends lost 2 bases and 2 bases respectively, with 10 bases between them. This CDR3 has 15 amino acids. Germline V CDR1 and CDR2: MDHEN, SYDVKM.

The genes are TRBV6-5 and TRBJ2-7; tentative D call: TRBD1 (5 bases). Germline CDR1 reads MNHEY; CDR2 reads SVGAGI. The CDR3 totals 15 residues. The V end lost 2 bases, the J end lost 3 bases, and 14 bases lay between the germline ends. For the CDR3, the DNA is TGTGCCAGCAGTTACGGGGCAGGGAAGGGCTACGAGCAGTACTTC. As protein: CASSYGAGKGYEQYF.

The rearrangement uses TRBV7-8 and TRBJ1-4; 8 nucleotides line up with TRBD1. Germline V gives CDR1 SGHVS, CDR2 FQNEAQ. This CDR3 has 14 residues. J lost 8 bases, V lost 2 bases, and 4 bases had no gene match. CDR3 DNA: TGTGCCAGCAGCTTACAGGGGGCGAGGGAAAAACTGTTTTTT. It is translated as CASSLQGAREKLFF.

The rearrangement uses TRBV30 and TRBJ1-6; possibly TRBD1 for D (6 bases). The V gene's germline CDR1 is GTSNPN and CDR2 SVGIG (reference sequence). The CDR3 is 14 amino acids. Trimming pared 0 bases from V and 8 bases from J, leaving 11 bases between. For the CDR3, the DNA is TGTGCCTGGAGTGTATCAGGGGCGTATTCACCCCTCCACTTT. It yields the protein CAWSVSGAYSPLHF.

The V and J genes are TRBV3-1 (or the pseudogene TRBV3-2) and TRBJ2-2; 16 bases fit TRBD2. This CDR3 region has 18 residues. Germline V gene lookup returns CDR1 LGHDT and CDR2 YNNKEL (reference sequence). Trimming removed 3 bases from V and 0 bases from J; junction bases left unmatched: 1. The chain's CDR3 is CASSQGLAGGPNTGELFF. CDR3 coding DNA: TGTGCCAGCAGCCAGGGACTAGCGGGAGGGCCGAACACCGGGGAGCTGTTTTTT.

The genes are TRBV7-9 and TRBJ2-1, with 7 nucleotides matching TRBD2. Germline lookup yields CDR1 SEHNR and CDR2 FQNEAQ (reference sequence). J lost 2 bases, V lost 3 bases, and 7 bases had no gene match. The CDR3 covers 16 residues. This CDR3 is CASSLGGDGAYNEQFF. The CDR3 DNA reads as TGTGCCAGCAGCTTGGGAGGGGATGGGGCCTACAATGAGCAGTTCTTC.

The chain joins TRBV28 to TRBJ2-2, with D perhaps matching TRBD1 (5 bases). Germline values: CDR1 MDHEN, CDR2 SYDVKM. V lost 1 base to trimming and J lost 0 bases, with 6 bases between them. CDR3 length: 15 residues. CDR3 coding DNA: TGTGCCAGCAGTTTATACAGGCCGAACACCGGGGAGCTGTTTTTT. Its translation: CASSLYRPNTGELFF.

The J gene is TRBJ2-3, the V gene TRBV18; 7 bases are shared with TRBD2. CDR1 KGHSH and CDR2 LQKENI come from the germline V gene. Trimming at V came to 3 bases and at J to 0 bases, leaving 15 bases not matched to a gene. The CDR3 loop spans 19 amino acids. The CDR3 DNA sequence: TGTGCCAGCTCACCGTTAGTCACTAGCGTTGGGATTAGCACAGATACGCAGTATTTT. This translates into CASSPLVTSVGISTDTQYF.

The chain carries TRBV5-1 and TRBJ2-6; 9 nucleotides line up with TRBD1. CDR1 and CDR2 from the germline V gene are SGHRS and YFSETQ. The CDR3 is 15 amino acids. The J segment lost 0 bases and the V segment lost 6 bases, leaving 1 base of the junction unmatched. CDR3 residues: CASKGQGSGANVLTF. The CDR3 nucleotides are TGCGCCAGCAAGGGACAGGGCTCTGGGGCCAACGTCCTGACTTTC.

This clone came up once. The chain employs TRBV4-1 and TRBJ2-5, with D hard to call. Trimming pared 1 base from V and 0 bases from J, leaving 6 bases between. The CDR3 extends over 14 amino acids. CDR1 is MGHRA, CDR2 YSYEKL, per germline. CDR3 loop: CASSQGDYQETQYF. The DNA for the CDR3 is TGCGCCAGCAGCCAAGGCGACTACCAAGAGACCCAGTACTTC.